This TCR beta chain comes out of a study of STAT5B mutations in CD4+ large granular lymphocyte leukemia. Produced via immunoSEQ multiplex PCR; TCRdb's table is partial and in-frame only. Seen here are approximately 30,000 clones, 65% to 70% observed once, and the top ten hold roughly 1.8%. The V gene lost 0 bases and the J gene lost 4 bases, with 17 bases spanning the gap. CDR1 SGHVS and CDR2 FNYEAQ come from the germline V gene. CDR3 size: 17 residues. V and J are TRBV7-6 and TRBJ2-3; D may be TRBD2 (5 bases). This receptor was obtained from a human donor in good health. The sequenced material came from CD4+ T cells from blood buffy coats. The CDR3 sequence is CASSLAFVGPGADTQYF. The DNA of the CDR3 is TGTGCCAGCAGCTTAGCGTTTGTGGGCCCCGGGGCAGATACGCAGTATTTT.